This TCR beta chain was documented in a study of regulatory T cells in long-lasting Graves disease. The CDR3 has 13 residues. Trimming at V came to 3 bases and at J to 7 bases, leaving 7 bases not matched to a gene. Germline CDR1 reads SGHRS; CDR2 reads YFSETQ. According to the study, TCR beta libraries were built with iRepertoire HTBI primers and CDR3-region Arm-PCR. TCRdb used MiXCR to reprocess the multiplex PCR reads, holding one entry per CDR3 protein. The repertoire holds roughly 430,000 distinct CDR3 sequences, with around a fifth as singletons. Time point denoted: persistent/refractory GD, antithyroid drugs over 5 years with positive TRAb. Scientists built the TCR library using RNA that was extracted from PBMCs. This clonotype was recorded a few times.

This specimen consisted of peripheral blood mononuclear cells (PBMCs), obtained when the disease was refractory, from a patient treated with antithyroid drugs. This chain connects TRBV5-1 to TRBJ2-7; 7 nucleotides agree with TRBD1. This TCR derives from a female donor with Graves disease. The CDR3 DNA reads as TGCGCCAGCAGCTCGGACAGGATGTGGGAGCAGTACTTC. Protein: CASSSDRMWEQYF.